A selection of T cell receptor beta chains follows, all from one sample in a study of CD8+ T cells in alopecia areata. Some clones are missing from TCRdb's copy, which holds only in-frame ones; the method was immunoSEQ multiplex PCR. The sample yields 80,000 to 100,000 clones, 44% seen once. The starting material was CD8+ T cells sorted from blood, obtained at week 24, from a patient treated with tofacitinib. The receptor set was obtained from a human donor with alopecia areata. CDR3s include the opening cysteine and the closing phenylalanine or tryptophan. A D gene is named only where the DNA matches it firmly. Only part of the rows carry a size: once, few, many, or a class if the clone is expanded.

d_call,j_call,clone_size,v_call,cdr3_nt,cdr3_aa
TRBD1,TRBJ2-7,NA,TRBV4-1,TGCGCCAGCAGCCATTCACCCCAAGACAGGGAACTAAGCGAGCAGTACTTC,CASSHSPQDRELSEQYF
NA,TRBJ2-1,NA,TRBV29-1,TGCAGCGCTCCGAGTCATAGCGAAAGCTCCTACAATGAGCAGTTCTTC,CSAPSHSESSYNEQFF
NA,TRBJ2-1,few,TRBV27,TGTGCCAGCAGTTTGGTTAGTACGCCCTACAATGAGCAGTTCTTC,CASSLVSTPYNEQFF
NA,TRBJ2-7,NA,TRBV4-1,TGCGCCAGCAGCCCGGGCAATGGGTACGAGCAGTACTTC,CASSPGNGYEQYF
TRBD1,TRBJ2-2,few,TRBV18,TGTGCCAGCTCACCACAGGACAGGGGGCGTCTGGGCACCGGGGAGCTGTTTTTT,CASSPQDRGRLGTGELFF
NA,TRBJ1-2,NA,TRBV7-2,TGTGCCAGCAGCTTAGAGGCTGGGTACTATGGCTACACCTTC,CASSLEAGYYGYTF
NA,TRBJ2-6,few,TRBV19,TGTGCCAGTAGTGAAGCCTCTGGGGCCAACGTCCTGACTTTC,CASSEASGANVLTF
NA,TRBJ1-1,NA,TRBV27,TGTGCCAGCAGGCCCCTCGAAAGGGGTACTGAAGCTTTCTTT,CASRPLERGTEAFF
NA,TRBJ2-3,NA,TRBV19,TGTGCCAGTCATGCTAGCTGGGCAGATACGCAGTATTTT,CASHASWADTQYF
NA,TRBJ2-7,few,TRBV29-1,TGCAGCGTTGAACTTACGGATTCCTACGAGCAGTACTTC,CSVELTDSYEQYF
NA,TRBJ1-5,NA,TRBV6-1,TGTGCCAGCAGGGCCCTTAGCAATCAGCCCCAGCATTTT,CASRALSNQPQHF
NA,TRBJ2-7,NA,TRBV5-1,TGTGCCAGCAGCTTCTTCACAGAGAAAGCCTACGAGCAGTACTTC,CASSFFTEKAYEQYF
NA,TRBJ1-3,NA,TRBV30,TGTGCCTGGAGGGGGGAATCTGGAAACACCATATATTTT,CAWRGESGNTIYF
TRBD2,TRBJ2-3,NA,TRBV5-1,TGCGCCAGCAGCTTAAGCGGGAGGGCTAGCACAGATACGCAGTATTTT,CASSLSGRASTDTQYF
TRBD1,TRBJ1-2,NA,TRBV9,TGTGCCAGCAGCCTTCGGGACAGAGCTAACTATGGCTACACCTTC,CASSLRDRANYGYTF
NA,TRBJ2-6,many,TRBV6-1,TGTGCCAGCAGGATACTACAGTCTGGGGCCAACGTCCTGACTTTC,CASRILQSGANVLTF
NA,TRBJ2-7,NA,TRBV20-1,TGCAGTGCTAGTAACCCCTACGAGCAGTACTTC,CSASNPYEQYF
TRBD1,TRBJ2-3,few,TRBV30,TGTGCCTGGGGGACAGGGCATCTCACAGATACGCAGTATTTT,CAWGTGHLTDTQYF
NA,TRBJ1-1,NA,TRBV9,TGTGCCAGCAGCGTAGGATACGACACTGAAGCTTTCTTT,CASSVGYDTEAFF
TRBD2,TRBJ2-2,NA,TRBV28,TGTGCCAGCAGTTCCGGGACTAGCGGGAGCTGGGGCACCGGGGAGCTGTTTTTT,CASSSGTSGSWGTGELFF
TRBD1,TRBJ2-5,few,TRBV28,TGTGCCAGCAGTTATCAGGAGGACAGGGGAGAGACCCAGTACTTC,CASSYQEDRGETQYF
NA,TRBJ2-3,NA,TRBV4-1,TGCGCCAGCAGCCAACTAAAACACACAGATACGCAGTATTTT,CASSQLKHTDTQYF
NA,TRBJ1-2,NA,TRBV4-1,TGCGCCAGCAGCCAAGAGGACACAGGGCGCGGCTACACCTTC,CASSQEDTGRGYTF
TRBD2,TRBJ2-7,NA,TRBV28,TGTGCCAGCAGTAATAGCGGGAGGCTGTACGAGCAGTACTTC,CASSNSGRLYEQYF